The entry that follows covers one T cell receptor (beta chain) sequence. Its antigen is still unknown. Each sample's input was roughly 250 ng genomic DNA, some 38,000 genome equivalents. This sample stems from a study of T cell clusters in autoimmune cytopenias. Across the study: TRB sequencing had a median about 49,000 reads and about 2,400 distinct clonotypes per sample. Study-level points and caveats: Exclusive TRB clusters were 2.5 to 3-fold more numerous in healthy donors than in active autoimmune hepatitis. TRB repertoire shifts in secondary cytopenia and chronic lymphocytic leukemia mostly reflected lymphoma, not autoimmunity.

CDR3 size: 15 residues. From germline, CDR1 is MNHEY and CDR2 SMNVEV (reference sequence). Multiplex touch-down PCR amplified TRB using TRB-A and TRB-B pools in one tube. No DNA is given; TCRdb re-called the multiplex PCR reads and lists each CDR3 protein once. This sample carries about 5,900 distinct CDR3 sequences, with about 9% going to the ten biggest clones. This receptor was taken from a human donor with an autoimmune cytopenia or autoimmune hepatitis (not recorded which). The V call is TRBV27, the J call TRBJ2-7; TCRdb lists TRBD2, though no DNA is available to test this call. The sequenced material came from peripheral blood. CDR3 amino acids: CASRECSGSCYEQYF.